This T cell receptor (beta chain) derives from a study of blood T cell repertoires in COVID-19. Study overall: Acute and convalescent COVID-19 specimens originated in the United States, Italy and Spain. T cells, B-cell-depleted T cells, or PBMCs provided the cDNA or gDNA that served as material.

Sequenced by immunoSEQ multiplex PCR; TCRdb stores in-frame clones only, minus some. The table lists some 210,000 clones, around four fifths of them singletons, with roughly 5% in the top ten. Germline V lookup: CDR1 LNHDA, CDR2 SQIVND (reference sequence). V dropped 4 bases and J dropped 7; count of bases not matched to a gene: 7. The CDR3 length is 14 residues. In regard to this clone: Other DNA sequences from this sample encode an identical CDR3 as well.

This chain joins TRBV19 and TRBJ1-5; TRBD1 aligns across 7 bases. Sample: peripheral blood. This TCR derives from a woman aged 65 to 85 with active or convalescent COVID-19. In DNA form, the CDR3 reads TGTGCCAGTAGTAGACAGGGCTTAGGGCAGCCCCAGCATTTT. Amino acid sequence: CASSRQGLGQPQHF.